This TCR beta chain was identified in a study of cytomegalovirus exposure and HLA in healthy donors. Per germline, CDR1 SGHDT and CDR2 YYEEEE. Trimming left V 0 bases short and J 7 bases short, with 11 bases between. The CDR3 is 13 residues long. The PCR contained 60 Vbeta and 13 Jbeta primers. Sequencing was performed with immunoSEQ multiplex PCR; in TCRdb, only in-frame clones are kept and a portion is missing. The repertoire includes 92,000 or so clones, approximately 69% of them detected once, and 20% to 25% sits in the top ten. The receptor was isolated from a woman between 50 and 59 years old in good health and CMV-seropositive. The sample consisted of PBMCs. The chain joins TRBV5-6 to TRBJ2-7; the D is unclear. CDR3 DNA sequence: TGTGCCAGCAGCTTGGATGTCGGTTTGGAGCAGTACTTC. This sequence encodes CASSLDVGLEQYF.